This T cell receptor beta chain was captured in a study of blood T cell repertoires in COVID-19. At the level of the study: Two negative PCRs, clearance, or symptom resolution characterized the recovered Cohort 3 donors. Acute-phase and convalescent COVID-19 samples originated in the United States, Italy and Spain. Sample material is recorded as cDNA or gDNA derived from T cells, B-cell-depleted T cells, or PBMCs.

Original handling: Reference gene primer amplification yielded estimated nucleated cell counts. Clones were read by immunoSEQ multiplex PCR, and TCRdb kept only the in-frame ones, dropping some. That table furnishes V, J and clone size, whereas the DNA furnished D and trimming. The sample has fewer than 200,000 clones; 70% to 90% are singletons. The receptor's source is a woman in her forties in a cohort exposed to, infected with or recovered from COVID-19 (not recorded which). The specimen was PBMCs or T cells enriched from blood (not recorded which).

CDR3 bases: TGTGCCAGCAGCAAAGCGGCGACAGGAACTAATGAAAAACTGTTTTTT. Amino acids: CASSKAATGTNEKLFF. The genes are TRBV6-2 or TRBV6-3 and TRBJ1-4; the D gene is possibly TRBD1 (6 bases). The V end was cut by 6 bases, the J end by 1 base, with 15 bases between. The V gene's germline CDR1 is MNHEY and CDR2 SVGEGT. This CDR3 is 16 amino acids long.